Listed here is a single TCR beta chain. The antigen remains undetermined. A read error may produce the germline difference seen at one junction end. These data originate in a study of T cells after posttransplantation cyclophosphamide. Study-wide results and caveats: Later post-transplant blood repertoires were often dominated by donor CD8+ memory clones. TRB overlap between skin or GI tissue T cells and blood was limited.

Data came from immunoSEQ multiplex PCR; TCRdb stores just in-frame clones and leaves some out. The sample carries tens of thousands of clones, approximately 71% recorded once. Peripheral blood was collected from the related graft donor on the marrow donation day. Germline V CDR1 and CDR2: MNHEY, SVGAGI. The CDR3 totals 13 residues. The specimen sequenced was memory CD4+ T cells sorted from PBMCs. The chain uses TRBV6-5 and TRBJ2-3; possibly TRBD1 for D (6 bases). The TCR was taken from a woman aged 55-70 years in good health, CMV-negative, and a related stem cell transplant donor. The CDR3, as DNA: TGTGCCAGCGGGGGCAGATTAACAGGTACGCAGTATTTT. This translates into CASGGRLTGTQYF.